This TCR beta chain comes out of a study of T-cell reconstitution after alpha-beta-depleted transplantation in children. A note on this clonotype: Antigen: not known.

Study findings and constraints: Surviving recipient T cells and thymic progenitors underlay high day-60 TCRbeta diversity in some patients.

Germline loops: CDR1 MGHRA, CDR2 YSYEKL. CDR3 size: 19 residues. J was trimmed by 1 base and V by 1 base; bases with no gene match: 8. Unique molecular identifiers tagged the TCRbeta library. MiXCR, applied by TCRdb to the PCR reads, yields one record per CDR3 protein. The repertoire holds about 980,000 distinct CDR3 sequences, with under 30% as singletons. The chain uses TRBV4-1 and TRBJ2-5, with 14 bases aligning to TRBD2. This receptor was obtained from a boy under two years old who had a stem cell transplant for SCID, so the T cells may come from the graft donor. Specimen: PBMCs, mostly from graft donor cells, collected 360 days after TCRalphabeta/CD19-depleted stem cell transplant. This CDR3 reads CASSQAGLAGARAQETQYF. In nucleotides, the CDR3 is TGCGCCAGCAGCCAAGCGGGACTAGCGGGGGCCCGCGCCCAAGAGACCCAGTACTTC.